Below, 9 T cell receptor beta chains from the same sample are listed, as sequenced in a study of T cells in Graves' hyperthyroidism and ophthalmopathy. Using RNA transcripts as the source, TCR beta CDR3 regions were amplified. The study used the HTBI primer set for a first-round RT-PCR of the TCR CDR3. MiXCR, run by TCRdb on the multiplex PCR reads, gives a single entry per CDR3 protein. The profile shows some 580,000 distinct CDR3 sequences, approximately 16% of them singletons. Sequencing used blood. These receptors were collected from a woman in her forties with Graves' ophthalmopathy.

This clonotype turned up a few times. The CDR3 DNA reads TGCAGTGCTAGGGGCCTCCAGACCGGGGTTTATGGCTACACCTTC. Translation gives CSARGLQTGVYGYTF. The J gene is TRBJ1-2, the V gene TRBV20-1; the D is unclear. CDR3 length equals 15 residues. Deletions cut 3 bases from V and 5 bases from J, with 19 bases between. Germline-derived CDR1 and CDR2 are DFQATT and SNEGSKA (reference sequence).

There are many counts of this clonotype. V is TRBV2 and J is TRBJ1-5; D unresolved. The germline V gene encodes CDR1 SNHLY and CDR2 FYNNEI. This CDR3 region has 13 residues. V dropped 0 bases and J dropped 0 bases, with 0 bases sitting between them. CDR3 sequence: CASSEASNQPQHF. DNA for the CDR3: TGTGCCAGCAGTGAAGCTAGCAATCAGCCCCAGCATTTT.

This chain joins TRBV6-2 or TRBV6-3 and TRBJ1-1; D gene unclear. The CDR3 is 14 residues long. Germline lookup yields CDR1 MNHEY and CDR2 SVGEGT. V lost 10 bases and J lost 0, with 15 bases in between. CDR3 sequence reads: CATYSTSMNTEAFF. CDR3 coding DNA: TGTGCCACATACTCCACTTCCATGAACACTGAAGCTTTCTTT.

In its sample, this clonotype was seen many times. The rearrangement uses TRBV11-3 and TRBJ2-1; 8 nucleotides line up with TRBD2. The CDR3 consists of 15 residues. V was pared by 1 base and J by 2 bases, with 1 base of the junction left unmatched. Looked up from germline, CDR1 is SGHNT and CDR2 is YENEEA. The CDR3 reads CASSLGTSTYNEQFF. The CDR3 nucleotides read TGTGCCAGCAGCTTAGGGACTAGCACCTACAATGAGCAGTTCTTC.

The rearrangement joins TRBV10-3 to TRBJ1-6; D is undetermined. V lost 4 bases and J lost 7, with 5 bases in between. The CDR3 is 12 amino acids. In germline, CDR1 is ENHRY, CDR2 SYGVKD. CDR3 in DNA: TGTGCCATCAGTGGCACCAATTCACCCCTCCACTTT. Encoded protein: CAISGTNSPLHF.

This chain links TRBV28 with TRBJ1-6; a weak D match, TRBD1 (5 bases). V was shortened by 2 bases and J by 8 bases, with 16 bases between the two germline ends. CDR1 and CDR2 from the germline V gene are MDHEN and SYDVKM. This CDR3 spans 16 amino acids. The chain's CDR3 is CASSLRTRPSYSPLHF. The CDR3 DNA reads as TGTGCCAGCAGTTTAAGGACACGACCCTCCTATTCACCCCTCCACTTT.

This clonotype was seen only a few times. This rearrangement joins TRBV12-3 or TRBV12-4 to TRBJ2-7, with D possibly TRBD1 on 6 matching bases. The CDR3 spans 16 residues. V was shortened by 6 bases and J by 3 bases, with 21 bases between the two germline ends. Here the CDR3 reads CASRHTGTRTLYEQYF. The CDR3 DNA is TGTGCCAGCAGACACACCGGGACAAGGACCCTCTACGAGCAGTACTTC.

This clonotype was counted ten times or more. The V and J genes are TRBV12-3 or TRBV12-4 and TRBJ1-1; 7 bases align to TRBD1. This CDR3 is 14 amino acids long. V lost 3 bases to trimming and J lost 4 bases; unmatched junction nucleotides: 5. The CDR3 sequence: CASSFGQGVTEAFF. The CDR3 nucleotides are TGTGCCAGCAGTTTCGGCCAGGGGGTCACTGAAGCTTTCTTT.

As regards this clonotype: This may come from a read error, since a much larger clone is one base off. In this CDR3 the conserved last residue, phenylalanine or tryptophan, is missing, so a read error is likely. V and J are TRBV18 and TRBJ1-2; 8 bases map to TRBD1. CDR3 length equals 14 residues. Germline V gives CDR1 KGHSH, CDR2 LQKENI. The V and J ends lost 3 bases and 5 bases, in that order; junction bases with no gene match: 5. This chain's CDR3 is CASSPGQGLYGYTL. The CDR3 DNA is TGTGCCAGCTCACCCGGACAGGGATTATATGGCTACACCCTC.